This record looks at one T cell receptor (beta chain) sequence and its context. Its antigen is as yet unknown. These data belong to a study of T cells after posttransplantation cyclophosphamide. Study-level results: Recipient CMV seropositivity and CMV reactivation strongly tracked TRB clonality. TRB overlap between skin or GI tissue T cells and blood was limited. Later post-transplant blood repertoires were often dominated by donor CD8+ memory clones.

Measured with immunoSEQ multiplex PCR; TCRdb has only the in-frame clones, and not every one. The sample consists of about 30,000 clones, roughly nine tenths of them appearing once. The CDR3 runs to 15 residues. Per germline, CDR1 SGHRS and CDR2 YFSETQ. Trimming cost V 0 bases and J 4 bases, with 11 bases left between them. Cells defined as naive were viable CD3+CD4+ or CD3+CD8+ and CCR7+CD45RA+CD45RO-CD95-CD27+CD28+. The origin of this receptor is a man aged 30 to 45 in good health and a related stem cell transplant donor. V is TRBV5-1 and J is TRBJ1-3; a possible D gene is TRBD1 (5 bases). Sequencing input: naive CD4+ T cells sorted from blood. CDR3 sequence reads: CASSLVTGSGNTIYF. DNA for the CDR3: TGCGCCAGCAGCTTGGTAACAGGCTCCGGAAACACCATATATTTT.